This T cell receptor beta chain was captured in a study of CXCR3-negative and CXCR3-positive naive CD8 T cells. Carrying UMI labels, the TRB cDNA libraries were prepared through 5' RACE. TCRdb reprocessed the 5' RACE reads and stores each CDR3 protein as one record, lacking DNA. Its table records roughly 110,000 distinct CDR3 sequences. Germline-derived CDR1 and CDR2 are SGHAT and FQNNGV. The CDR3 runs to 12 residues. Sorts performed in triplicate captured hundreds of thousands of cells each from every CD8+ T cell subset. By phenotype, naive CD8+ T cells were CD45RO-CCR7+CD27+CD95-. Study-wide results and limits: CXCR3-negative naive cells had less hydrophobic TRB CDR3s than did CXCR3-positive naive cells. Diversity ran similarly high across both naive subsets but far lower in memory CD8+ cells.

As for this clonotype: Its specificity is unknown.

Sequencing was carried out using naive CXCR3+ CD8+ T cells from blood. The subset: CD45RO-CCR7+CD27+CD95- naive CD8+ T cells expressing CXCR3 (TNR3+). The source is a human donor in good health. Some clones in this sample may be carry-over from other donors' samples. The chain links TRBV11-2 to TRBJ2-1. This CDR3 is CASSLQYNEQFF.